The 29 T cell receptor beta chains presented below share a single source sample, sequenced in a study of CDR3 diversity in severe acne. TCRdb passed the PCR reads through MiXCR, listing each CDR3 protein once. This sample has about 90,000 distinct CDR3 sequences, with around 50% found just once. The sequencing input was blood. The receptors stem from a male donor in good health, serving as a control.

This rearrangement joins TRBV5-4 to TRBJ2-2, with a weak D call TRBD1 (5 bases). The CDR3 covers 15 residues. V was clipped by 0 bases and J by 13 bases, with 19 bases between them. Looked up from germline, CDR1 is SGHNT and CDR2 is YYREEE (reference sequence). The chain's CDR3 is CASSLGWSGDRGLFF. As DNA, the CDR3 is TGTGCCAGCAGCTTGGGCTGGTCCGGAGATAGGGGGCTGTTTTTT.

This clonotype was seen at least ten times. The V gene is TRBV10-2, the J gene TRBJ2-2; maybe TRBD1 (6 bases). Germline CDR1 WSHSY, CDR2 SAAADI. V lost 8 bases and J 4 bases, leaving 8 bases between the germline ends. The CDR3 loop spans 12 amino acids. CDR3 nucleotides: TGCGCCAGCGGGGGCGGCACCGGGGAGCTGTTTTTT. Its protein is CASGGGTGELFF.

The chain combines TRBV19 with TRBJ1-5; no definite D call. This CDR3 has 13 residues. V lost 3 bases, J lost 3 bases, and 6 bases lay in between. Germline V gene lookup returns CDR1 LNHDA and CDR2 SQIVND (reference sequence). In DNA form, the CDR3 reads TGTGCCAGTAGTATGCCCCCCAATCAGCCCCAGCATTTT. It yields the protein CASSMPPNQPQHF.

This clonotype was observed a handful of times. The rearrangement links TRBV2 to TRBJ2-2; D gene unclear. The CDR3 covers 13 residues. CDR1 is SNHLY and CDR2 is FYNNEI in the germline V gene. V dropped 2 bases and J dropped 5 bases, with 6 bases sitting between them. The CDR3, as DNA: TGTGCCAGCAGTGAAACTTGGACCGGGGAGCTGTTTTTT. This sequence encodes CASSETWTGELFF.

The chain uses TRBV7-2 and TRBJ1-1; D call uncertain. Germline loops: CDR1 SGHTA, CDR2 FQGNSA. Trimming left V 5 bases short and J 1 base short, with 5 bases between. This CDR3 has 12 residues. In nucleotides, the CDR3 is TGTGCCAGCAGCGTTACGAACACTGAAGCTTTCTTT. It translates to CASSVTNTEAFF.

The table lists this clonotype with many counts. The CDR3 region is CASSLGFSGNTIYF. The CDR3, as DNA: TGTGCCAGCAGCTTAGGATTCTCTGGAAACACCATATATTTT. The V and J genes are TRBV7-6 and TRBJ1-3; D gene ambiguous. CDR3 length equals 14 residues. Germline loops: CDR1 SGHVS, CDR2 FNYEAQ. V was pared by 1 base and J by 0 bases, with 4 bases between.

This clonotype was counted at least ten times. This chain connects TRBV7-9 to TRBJ2-7, with D maybe TRBD1 (5 bases). CDR3 size: 13 residues. CDR1 is SEHNR and CDR2 is FQNEAQ in the germline V gene (reference sequence). Trimming cost V 5 bases and J 2 bases, with 10 bases left between them. CDR3 sequence reads: CASSSEGAYEQYF. The CDR3 nucleotides are TGTGCCAGCAGCAGTGAAGGGGCCTACGAGCAGTACTTC.

The V and J genes are TRBV20-1 and TRBJ2-5; a possible D gene is TRBD1 (6 bases). Trimming pared 3 bases from V and 4 bases from J, leaving 9 bases between. There are 12 residues in the CDR3. From germline, CDR1 is DFQATT and CDR2 SNEGSKA (reference sequence). The CDR3 reads CSARLGGETQYF. The CDR3 nucleotides read TGCAGTGCTAGGTTAGGGGGAGAGACCCAGTACTTC.

This clonotype was recorded at least ten times. The V and J genes are TRBV20-1 and TRBJ2-5, with 14 bases matching TRBD2. CDR3 size: 17 residues. Germline V gene data show CDR1 as DFQATT and CDR2 as SNEGSKA (reference sequence). Trimming took 5 bases from V and 5 from J; bases not matched to a gene: 13. CDR3 nucleotides: TGCAGTGCTCCGTTAGCGACTAGCGGGAGGGCCGGGGAGACCCAGTACTTC. Translated: CSAPLATSGRAGETQYF.

The rearrangement joins TRBV7-8 to TRBJ2-6; D is unresolved. CDR1 and CDR2 from the germline V gene are SGHVS and FQNEAQ. V was trimmed by 3 bases and J by 0 bases, leaving 6 bases between them. CDR3 length equals 15 residues. The chain's CDR3 is CASSFGASGANVLTF. The CDR3 DNA follows: TGTGCCAGCAGCTTCGGTGCCTCTGGGGCCAACGTCCTGACTTTC.

In its sample, this clonotype was seen many times. V gene TRBV6-1 combines with J gene TRBJ2-6, with 8 positions matching TRBD1. This CDR3 spans 14 amino acids. From germline, CDR1 is MNHNS and CDR2 SASEGT. V shed 7 bases and J 1 base; nucleotides not matched to a gene: 0. The CDR3 region has the DNA TGTGCCAGCAACAGGGGGTCTGGGGCCAACGTCCTGACTTTC. This sequence encodes CASNRGSGANVLTF.

This chain links TRBV3-1 with TRBJ1-6; possible D gene TRBD1, 5 bases. The V gene lost 4 bases and the J gene lost 7 bases, with 11 bases spanning the gap. Germline loops: CDR1 LGHDT, CDR2 YNNKEL (reference sequence). The CDR3 totals 14 residues. CDR3 sequence (DNA): TGTGCCAGCAGCCCGGGACGGAGGAATTCACCCCTCCACTTT. Residues: CASSPGRRNSPLHF.

This clonotype was seen at least ten times. The chain combines TRBV11-2 with TRBJ2-5; 7 bases are shared with TRBD1. This CDR3 is built from 15 residues. From germline, CDR1 is SGHAT and CDR2 FQNNGV. V trimming: 5 bases; J trimming: 1 base; junction bases outside the gene matches: 7. The CDR3 region is CASSPPGTVQETQYF. The CDR3 DNA is TGTGCCAGCAGCCCACCGGGGACAGTCCAAGAGACCCAGTACTTC.

The chain links TRBV5-6 to TRBJ2-2; TRBD1 is a possible D gene (5 bases). The germline V gene has CDR1 SGHDT and CDR2 YYEEEE. This CDR3 region has 15 residues. Trimming pared 0 bases from V and 2 bases from J, leaving 8 bases between. The CDR3 DNA reads TGTGCCAGCAGCTTGGGACAGCAAAACACCGGGGAGCTGTTTTTT. It codes for CASSLGQQNTGELFF.

The V gene is TRBV11-2, the J gene TRBJ2-5; D ambiguous. Trimming pared 0 bases from V and 5 bases from J, leaving 7 bases between. Germline V gives CDR1 SGHAT, CDR2 FQNNGV. The CDR3 is made up of 13 amino acids. CDR3 bases: TGTGCCAGCAGCTTAGATTTGGTCGAGACCCAGTACTTC. The encoded protein is CASSLDLVETQYF.

This clonotype was observed a single time. This chain joins TRBV13 and TRBJ1-3; D gene ambiguous. Germline V CDR1 and CDR2: PRHDT, FYEKMQ (reference sequence). The V and J ends lost 2 bases and 4 bases respectively, with 15 bases between them. The CDR3 sequence is 16 residues long. CDR3 in DNA: TGTGCCAGCAGCTTAAATCCGGGCTCTTACGGAAACACCATATATTTT. As protein: CASSLNPGSYGNTIYF.

Notes on this clonotype: Because the CDR3 is missing its conserved closing phenylalanine or tryptophan, this is likely a read error. The rearrangement uses TRBV10-3 and TRBJ1-1; no definite D call. CDR3 length equals 14 residues. Per the germline V gene, CDR1 is ENHRY and CDR2 is SYGVKD. CDR3 protein: CAISESRMNTKAFS. In nucleotides, the CDR3 is TGTGCCATCAGTGAGTCCCGTATGAACACTAAAGCTTTCTCT.

This clonotype was observed a few times. The rearrangement joins TRBV7-3 to TRBJ2-7; 13 bases map to TRBD2. The V and J ends lost 5 bases and 1 base, in that order; junction bases with no gene match: 5. CDR1 and CDR2 from the germline V gene are SGHTA and FQGTGA. The CDR3 contains 16 residues. The CDR3 DNA reads as TGTGCCAGCAGCCCAACTAGCGGGGGGGTTTCCTACGAGCAGTACTTC. This encodes CASSPTSGGVSYEQYF.

This clonotype was picked up one time. The chain recombines TRBV6-6 with TRBJ2-5, with TRBD1 matching 7 bases. The germline gives CDR1 MNHNY, CDR2 SVGAGI (reference sequence). The CDR3 is 12 residues long. V lost 6 bases to trimming and J lost 4 bases; unmatched junction nucleotides: 2. This CDR3 reads CASSDRAETQYF. The CDR3 DNA reads TGTGCCAGCAGCGACAGGGCAGAGACCCAGTACTTC.

This clonotype occurred a few times. A junction boundary mismatches the germline segment, possibly from a read error. The chain uses TRBV7-9 and TRBJ2-3; 11 nucleotides line up with TRBD2. Germline assignment: CDR1 SEHNR and CDR2 FQNEAQ (reference sequence). The CDR3 length is 14 residues. The CDR3 spells CASSLAGGSDTQYF. CDR3 nucleotide sequence: TGTGCCAGCAGCCTAGCGGGAGGCTCAGATACGCAGTATTTT.

The sample holds a few counts of this clonotype. The V call is TRBV29-1, the J call TRBJ2-5, with D possibly TRBD1 on 6 matching bases. CDR1 and CDR2 from the germline V gene are SQVTM and ANQGSEA. V shed 3 bases and J shed 2 bases, with 19 bases lying between them. The length of the CDR3 is 16 residues. The CDR3 is CSVDMRGGPTQETQYF. In DNA, the CDR3 is TGCAGCGTTGATATGAGAGGGGGACCGACTCAAGAGACCCAGTACTTC. The full variable domain, completed using reference TRBV29-1 and TRBJ2-5, is SAVISQKPSRDICQRGTSLTIQCQVDSQVTMMFWYRQQPGQSLTLIATANQGSEATYESGFVIDKFPISRPNLTFSTLTVSNMSPEDSSIYLCSVDMRGGPTQETQYFGPGTRLLVL.

The rearrangement joins TRBV7-9 to TRBJ2-7; the match to TRBD2 covers 7 bases. J gave up 5 bases and V 0 bases, and 1 base lay outside the gene matches. This CDR3 is built from 13 residues. CDR1 and CDR2 (germline): SEHNR, FQNEAQ (reference sequence). Here the CDR3 reads CASSLAAGDEQYF. The DNA for the CDR3 is TGTGCCAGCAGCTTAGCGGCGGGGGACGAGCAGTACTTC.

V usage is TRBV5-1 and J usage is TRBJ2-3; 15 bases are a match to TRBD2. The CDR3 covers 19 residues. V trimming: 5 bases; J trimming: 2 bases; junction bases outside the gene matches: 12. Germline V CDR1 and CDR2: SGHRS, YFSETQ. The CDR3 DNA follows: TGCGCCAGCAGTGAAGATGGAGGGACTAGCGGGGGGTACACAGATACGCAGTATTTT. The encoded protein is CASSEDGGTSGGYTDTQYF.

This clonotype occurred many times. The rearrangement joins TRBV6-4 to TRBJ2-3; TRBD2 might be the D (6 bases). The V and J ends lost 6 bases and 6 bases respectively, with 16 bases between them. Germline loops: CDR1 MRHNA, CDR2 SNTAGT. CDR3 size: 14 residues. CDR3 protein: CASSVDGGKDTQYF. CDR3 sequence (DNA): TGTGCCAGCAGCGTAGACGGGGGAAAGGATACGCAGTATTTT.

The J gene is TRBJ2-7, the V gene TRBV10-2, with 10 bases aligning to TRBD2. The trim removed 6 bases at V and 2 bases at J, leaving 4 bases unmatched. This CDR3 contains 14 residues. Germline CDR1 and CDR2: WSHSY and SAAADI. The CDR3 spells CASSWTSGTYEQYF. The CDR3 DNA sequence: TGCGCCAGCAGCTGGACTAGCGGAACCTACGAGCAGTACTTC.

This clonotype was seen a few times. This rearrangement joins TRBV7-8 to TRBJ1-4, with 7 bases fitting TRBD1. Germline V gives CDR1 SGHVS, CDR2 FQNEAQ. The CDR3 covers 15 residues. J lost 4 bases, V lost 5 bases, and 7 bases had no gene match. CDR3 amino acids: CASSKGTANNEKLFF. The CDR3 nucleotides read TGTGCCAGCAGCAAAGGGACAGCAAATAATGAAAAACTGTTTTTT. The complete variable domain, with remaining parts taken from reference TRBV7-8 and TRBJ1-4, reads GAGVSQSPRYKVAKRGQDVALRCDPISGHVSLFWYQQALGQGPEFLTYFQNEAQLDKSGLPSDRFFAERPEGSVSTLKIQRTQQEDSAVYLCASSKGTANNEKLFFGSGTQLSVL.

For this clonotype: The junction departs from the called germline gene at one end, perhaps through a read error. The chain carries TRBV10-3 and TRBJ1-5, with 7 bases lining up with TRBD1. CDR3 length equals 15 residues. CDR1 is ENHRY and CDR2 is SYGVKD in the germline V gene. CDR3 nucleotide sequence: TGTGCCAGCAGTGAGCCAGACAGGGTGGCTCAGCCCCAGCATTTT. It codes for CASSEPDRVAQPQHF.

There are a few counts of this clonotype. V is TRBV6-1 and J is TRBJ2-7, with 8 nucleotides matching TRBD2. Germline V gene lookup returns CDR1 MNHNS and CDR2 SASEGT. This CDR3 contains 12 residues. V shed 8 bases and J 3 bases; nucleotides not matched to a gene: 3. CDR3 sequence reads: CASRTSGYEQYF. CDR3 nucleotide sequence: TGTGCCAGCCGTACTAGCGGCTACGAGCAGTACTTC.

J is TRBJ1-2 and V is TRBV25-1; D unclear. CDR3 size: 13 residues. V lost 2 bases, J lost 4 bases, and 8 bases lay in between. Germline V gives CDR1 MGHDK, CDR2 SYGVNS. CDR3 protein: CASSEAGIYGYTF. DNA of the CDR3: TGTGCCAGCAGTGAAGCCGGGATCTATGGCTACACCTTC.